One and the same sample provided the 17 T cell receptor beta chains below, sequenced in a study of cytomegalovirus exposure and HLA in healthy donors. 13 Jbeta primers and 60 Vbeta primers were used for the PCR. TCRdb keeps only in-frame clones here, not all; method: immunoSEQ multiplex PCR. The repertoire holds 200,000 or so clones, with around 79% as singletons. Sequenced input: PBMCs. These receptors all come from a male donor in good health and CMV-seropositive.

This chain links TRBV19 with TRBJ2-7; D is perhaps TRBD2 (6 bases). The length of the CDR3 is 15 residues. Per the germline V gene, CDR1 is LNHDA and CDR2 is SQIVND (reference sequence). Deletions cut 3 bases from V and 2 bases from J, with 14 bases between. CDR3 in amino acids: CASSMGISGTYEQYF. The DNA for the CDR3 is TGTGCCAGTAGTATGGGTATTAGCGGTACCTACGAGCAGTACTTC.

The table lists this clone with a few counts. The rearrangement links TRBV7-2 to TRBJ1-2; possibly TRBD1 for D (6 bases). V shed 5 bases and J shed 3 bases, with 10 bases lying between them. Germline values: CDR1 SGHTA, CDR2 FQGNSA. The CDR3 is 13 amino acids. CDR3: CASSLTGDYGYTF. CDR3 coding DNA: TGTGCCAGCAGCCTGACAGGCGACTATGGCTACACCTTC.

V usage is TRBV13 and J usage is TRBJ2-7; possibly TRBD2 for D (5 bases). CDR3 length equals 12 residues. Germline V lookup: CDR1 PRHDT, CDR2 FYEKMQ (reference sequence). V was trimmed by 4 bases and J by 6 bases, leaving 10 bases between them. The DNA for the CDR3 is TGTGCCAGCAGCTCCGGGAAGCGCGAGCAGTACTTC. Amino acids: CASSSGKREQYF.

The chain recombines TRBV11-3 with TRBJ2-1; 13 bases agree with TRBD2. Per germline, CDR1 SGHNT and CDR2 YENEEA. The CDR3 contains 17 residues. Trimming removed 0 bases from V and 6 bases from J; junction bases left unmatched: 5. In nucleotides, the CDR3 is TGTGCCAGCAGCTTAGAACCGGGACTAGCGGGAATCAATGAGCAGTTCTTC. It translates to CASSLEPGLAGINEQFF. Complete variable domain (other parts from reference TRBV11-3 and TRBJ2-1): EAGVVQSPRYKIIEKKQPVAFWCNPISGHNTLYWYLQNLGQGPELLIRYENEEAVDDSQLPKDRFSAERLKGVDSTLKIQPAELGDSAVYLCASSLEPGLAGINEQFFGPGTRLTVL.

The chain couples TRBV5-6 to TRBJ1-5; the match to TRBD1 covers 7 bases. Germline V lookup: CDR1 SGHDT, CDR2 YYEEEE. Losses at the gene ends were 0 bases for V and 2 bases for J; bases not matched to a gene: 2. This CDR3 is 15 amino acids long. The CDR3 loop reads CASSLATGRNQPQHF. CDR3 bases: TGTGCCAGCAGCTTGGCGACAGGGCGCAATCAGCCCCAGCATTTT.

The V and J genes are TRBV30 and TRBJ2-5; D gene ambiguous. V was pared by 1 base and J by 3 bases, with 6 bases between. Germline lookup yields CDR1 GTSNPN and CDR2 SVGIG (reference sequence). CDR3 length: 12 amino acids. The CDR3 loop reads CAWSAVKETQYF. CDR3 DNA sequence: TGTGCCTGGAGTGCCGTTAAAGAGACCCAGTACTTC.

V and J are TRBV6-4 and TRBJ2-2, with TRBD2 identical over 8 bases. The V gene's germline CDR1 is MRHNA and CDR2 SNTAGT. The CDR3 extends over 16 amino acids. After removal of 5 bases from V and 2 bases from J, the junction contained 7 bases not matched to a gene. CDR3 bases: TGTGCCAGCAGTCCAAGCGGGAGACAAAACACCGGGGAGCTGTTTTTT. This sequence encodes CASSPSGRQNTGELFF.

This chain joins TRBV11-2 and TRBJ1-4; 8 bases are shared with TRBD1. Unmatched junction bases numbered 8, after V lost 5 bases and J lost 6 bases. Germline V gene sequence: CDR1 SGHAT, CDR2 FQNNGV. The CDR3 loop spans 15 amino acids. The CDR3 here is CASSQGQGGDEKLFF. CDR3 coding DNA: TGTGCCAGCAGCCAAGGACAGGGAGGGGATGAAAAACTGTTTTTT.

The chain carries TRBV7-2 and TRBJ2-3; the match to TRBD2 covers 7 bases. The J segment lost 2 bases and the V segment lost 6 bases, leaving 8 bases of the junction unmatched. This CDR3 spans 15 amino acids. Germline assignment: CDR1 SGHTA and CDR2 FQGNSA. The CDR3 coding sequence is TGTGCCAGCAGTTTGAGCGGGGAGATCACAGATACGCAGTATTTT. Its translation: CASSLSGEITDTQYF.

The chain uses TRBV6-1 and TRBJ2-3; D is ambiguous. The CDR3 totals 14 residues. With 2 bases removed from V and 4 bases from J, the gap between germline ends came to 10 bases. The germline CDR1 and CDR2 sequences are MNHNS and SASEGT. The chain's CDR3 is CASSENFNPDTQYF. The CDR3 nucleotides are TGTGCCAGCAGTGAAAACTTTAACCCAGATACGCAGTATTTT.

This clone was detected only a few times. V gene TRBV7-3 combines with J gene TRBJ2-1; the D gene is possibly TRBD1 (6 bases). Germline CDR1 and CDR2: SGHTA and FQGTGA. Trimming removed 4 bases from V and 7 bases from J, with 11 bases in between. The CDR3 contains 13 residues. The CDR3 reads CASSSYRGNEQFF. In nucleotides, the CDR3 is TGTGCCAGCAGCTCGTATAGGGGGAATGAGCAGTTCTTC.

This clone has a handful of counts. The CDR3 loop is CASSYYTGSYEQYF. The CDR3 DNA reads TGTGCCAGCAGTTATTATACAGGGTCCTACGAGCAGTACTTC. The chain has TRBV11-2 and TRBJ2-7; D may be TRBD1 (6 bases). The CDR3 is made up of 14 amino acids. Trimming pared 6 bases from V and 1 base from J, leaving 13 bases between. Germline lookup yields CDR1 SGHAT and CDR2 FQNNGV.

The chain joins TRBV4-2 to TRBJ1-4; D possibly corresponds to TRBD1 (6 bases). Germline values: CDR1 LGHNA, CDR2 YNFKEQ. CDR3 length: 14 residues. Trimming shortened V by 0 bases and J by 6 bases, and 8 bases separated the two germline ends. The DNA for the CDR3 is TGTGCCAGCAGCCAAGAGAGGACAGATGAAAAACTGTTTTTT. It is translated as CASSQERTDEKLFF.

The rearrangement links TRBV7-8 to TRBJ1-6; 9 nucleotides agree with TRBD1. This CDR3 comprises 16 residues. Per the germline V gene, CDR1 is SGHVS and CDR2 is FQNEAQ. After removal of 4 bases from V and 10 bases from J, the junction contained 11 bases not matched to a gene. CDR3 in DNA: TGTGCCAGCAGCTCCGGGGGGGGACAGGGAGGGTCACCCCTCCACTTT. Its protein product is CASSSGGGQGGSPLHF.

This chain joins TRBV4-3 and TRBJ2-1, with D possibly being TRBD1 (6 bases). The CDR3 loop spans 17 amino acids. Looked up from germline, CDR1 is LGHNA and CDR2 is YSLEER. V lost 1 base and J 0 bases, leaving 13 bases between the germline ends. The CDR3 nucleotides read TGCGCCAGCAGCCAAGTACAGGGTCTTCGCTCCTACAATGAGCAGTTCTTC. Translated: CASSQVQGLRSYNEQFF.

Regarding this clone: The sample has other DNA sequences that encode this CDR3 too. The V and J genes are TRBV11-2 and TRBJ2-5, with a weak D call TRBD1 (6 bases). The germline V gene has CDR1 SGHAT and CDR2 FQNNGV. CDR3 size: 13 residues. The V end was cut by 6 bases, the J end by 1 base, with 9 bases between. The CDR3 sequence: CASSRGSQETQYF. CDR3 in DNA: TGTGCCAGCAGTAGGGGGAGCCAAGAGACCCAGTACTTC.

The chain recombines TRBV27 with TRBJ2-2; no reliable D call. The germline V gene has CDR1 MNHEY and CDR2 SMNVEV (reference sequence). This CDR3 has 14 residues. Trimming removed 5 bases at V and 9 bases at J, with 16 bases between. This CDR3 reads CASSRSPRPRELFF. Here the CDR3 DNA reads TGTGCCAGCAGTCGAAGCCCCCGTCCGAGGGAGCTGTTTTTT.